The 27 T cell receptor beta chains listed next were all sequenced from one sample in a study of blood T cell repertoires in COVID-19. Profiled with immunoSEQ multiplex PCR; TCRdb holds only in-frame clones, not every one. The sample has around 100,000 clones, less than 80% seen once; the top ten hold less than 25%. Input material: peripheral blood. The source of these receptors is a man between 65 and 80 years old with active or convalescent COVID-19.

The CDR3 protein is CASSQETANTEAFF. In DNA form, the CDR3 reads TGTGCCAGCAGCCAAGAGACAGCGAACACTGAAGCTTTCTTT. V is TRBV3-1 (or the pseudogene TRBV3-2) and J is TRBJ1-1; TRBD1 might be the D (5 bases). Germline CDR1 is LGHDT and CDR2 is YNNKEL (reference sequence). The CDR3 is 14 amino acids. The V end was cut by 0 bases, the J end by 1 base, with 6 bases between.

The chain recombines TRBV4-2 with TRBJ1-2; unclear D gene. Germline CDR1 LGHNA, CDR2 YNFKEQ. Trimming stripped 2 bases from V and 5 bases from J, with 18 bases between. This CDR3 comprises 16 residues. The chain's CDR3 is CASSQLLGEDSYGYTF. DNA of the CDR3: TGTGCCAGCAGCCAACTCCTCGGGGAGGATTCATATGGCTACACCTTC.

With respect to this clone: This could be a read error, since a much larger clone is one nucleotide away. This chain connects TRBV5-3 to TRBJ2-1, with 14 bases lining up with TRBD2. TRBV5-3 is annotated as an ORF whose role is uncertain. The V and J ends lost 1 base and 5 bases, in that order; junction bases with no gene match: 20. This CDR3 has 22 residues. The CDR3 region has the DNA TGTGCCAGAAGCTTGACAGGGGGGCGCGGGACTAGCGGGAGTCCGGCGGACAATGAGCAGTTCTTC. It translates to CARSLTGGRGTSGSPADNEQFF.

This clone showed up just once. The gene calls are TRBV4-1 and TRBJ2-3; TRBD1 aligns across 7 bases. CDR1 MGHRA and CDR2 YSYEKL come from the germline V gene. The CDR3 runs to 14 residues. J was trimmed by 4 bases and V by 2 bases; bases with no gene match: 3. Here the CDR3 DNA reads TGCGCCAGCAGCCAAAACAGGGGCTCAGATACGCAGTATTTT. Protein product: CASSQNRGSDTQYF.

The rearrangement links TRBV19 to TRBJ2-2; 8 nucleotides agree with TRBD2. The germline V gene encodes CDR1 LNHDA and CDR2 SQIVND (reference sequence). V was clipped by 5 bases and J by 6 bases; unmatched bases: 8. The CDR3 extends over 15 amino acids. The CDR3 protein is CASSAFRGLAGELFF. CDR3 coding DNA: TGTGCCAGTAGTGCCTTCAGGGGACTAGCCGGGGAGCTGTTTTTT.

V gene TRBV28 combines with J gene TRBJ1-5; 9 nucleotides match TRBD1. The CDR3 is 14 residues long. Germline V gene lookup returns CDR1 MDHEN and CDR2 SYDVKM. J lost 5 bases, V lost 5 bases, and 4 bases had no gene match. The CDR3 here is CASSTGGWDQPQHF. The CDR3 DNA follows: TGTGCCAGCAGTACAGGGGGCTGGGATCAGCCCCAGCATTTT. Together with reference TRBV28 and TRBJ1-5, the CDR3 gives the full variable domain: DVKVTQSSRYLVKRTGEKVFLECVQDMDHENMFWYRQDPGLGLRLIYFSYDVKMKEKGDIPEGYSVSREKKERFSLILESASTNQTSMYLCASSTGGWDQPQHFGDGTRLSIL.

The chain joins TRBV14 to TRBJ2-7; the D gene is possibly TRBD2 (7 bases). The germline gives CDR1 SGHDN, CDR2 FVKESK. The CDR3 has 18 residues. Trimming removed 4 bases at V and 5 bases at J, with 27 bases between. The CDR3 here is CASSLLPGGRGRSNEQYF. As DNA, the CDR3 is TGTGCCAGCAGCCTCTTACCCGGTGGGAGGGGGAGAAGTAACGAGCAGTACTTC. The complete variable domain, with remaining parts taken from reference TRBV14 and TRBJ2-7, reads EAGVTQFPSHSVIEKGQTVTLRCDPISGHDNLYWYRRVMGKEIKFLLHFVKESKQDESGMPNNRFLAERTGGTYSTLKVQPAELEDSGVYFCASSLLPGGRGRSNEQYFGPGTRLTVT.

The chain uses TRBV5-8 and TRBJ2-3, with D maybe TRBD1 (7 bases). The ends were cut back, 5 bases at V and 5 bases at J, with 12 bases in the middle. The CDR3 sequence is 13 residues long. Looked up from germline, CDR1 is SGHTS and CDR2 is YDEGEE. This CDR3 is CASRTGEEDTQYF. CDR3 DNA: TGTGCCAGCAGAACAGGGGAGGAAGATACGCAGTATTTT.

J is TRBJ2-7 and V is TRBV7-9; TRBD2 might be the D (7 bases). This CDR3 is 16 amino acids long. Germline V gives CDR1 SEHNR, CDR2 FQNEAQ (reference sequence). V dropped 5 bases and J dropped 2 bases, with 19 bases sitting between them. Written as DNA, the CDR3 is TGTGCCAGCAGCGCCCGGGGGCTAGCGGAAACCTACGAGCAGTACTTC. Its protein is CASSARGLAETYEQYF.

The chain links TRBV4-1 to TRBJ2-3; D is perhaps TRBD1 (5 bases). Germline assignment: CDR1 MGHRA and CDR2 YSYEKL. Trimming left V 4 bases short and J 1 base short, with 6 bases between. This CDR3 has 13 residues. This chain's CDR3 is CASSPTGTDTQYF. The DNA for the CDR3 is TGCGCCAGCAGCCCGACAGGCACAGATACGCAGTATTTT.

The chain combines TRBV20-1 with TRBJ1-1; D gene uncertain. Germline-derived CDR1 and CDR2 are DFQATT and SNEGSKA (reference sequence). The CDR3 is 12 amino acids. Trimming cost V 3 bases and J 2 bases, with 7 bases left between them. CDR3 bases: TGCAGTGCTAGTCCGAGTAACACTGAAGCTTTCTTT. This gives the protein CSASPSNTEAFF.

This clone is a singleton in its sample. V usage is TRBV7-3 and J usage is TRBJ1-1; D might be TRBD1 (5 bases). V was trimmed by 2 bases and J by 2 bases, leaving 15 bases between them. Germline V gene sequence: CDR1 SGHTA, CDR2 FQGTGA. The CDR3 is made up of 16 amino acids. CDR3 residues: CASSLQGTDGNTEAFF. In nucleotides, the CDR3 is TGTGCCAGCAGCTTACAGGGAACAGATGGTAACACTGAAGCTTTCTTT.

The chain uses TRBV19 and TRBJ1-1; a weak D match, TRBD1 (6 bases). CDR1 LNHDA and CDR2 SQIVND come from the germline V gene (reference sequence). V was cut by 6 bases and J by 1 base, with 9 bases left in between. The CDR3 has 13 residues. Here the CDR3 DNA reads TGTGCCAGTAGAGGACAGACGAACACTGAAGCTTTCTTT. Translated: CASRGQTNTEAFF.

About this clone: The same CDR3 arises from other DNA sequences in this sample as well. The genes are TRBV28 and TRBJ1-2; D ambiguous. CDR1 MDHEN and CDR2 SYDVKM come from the germline V gene. V was trimmed by 2 bases and J by 2 bases, leaving 3 bases between them. The CDR3 extends over 12 amino acids. The CDR3 here is CASSLQNYGYTF. The CDR3 region has the DNA TGTGCCAGCAGTTTACAGAACTATGGCTACACCTTC.

This clone was found once. The chain uses TRBV14 and TRBJ2-1, with 7 bases that match TRBD2. J was trimmed by 5 bases and V by 1 base; bases with no gene match: 11. This CDR3 has 17 residues. Per the germline V gene, CDR1 is SGHDN and CDR2 is FVKESK. For the CDR3, the DNA is TGTGCCAGCAGCCAAGTGTATGGGGCTAGCGGACACAATGAGCAGTTCTTC. As protein: CASSQVYGASGHNEQFF.

V is TRBV3-1 (or the pseudogene TRBV3-2) and J is TRBJ2-1; 8 positions agree with TRBD2. The CDR3 is made up of 16 amino acids. Looked up from germline, CDR1 is LGHDT and CDR2 is YNNKEL (reference sequence). V was clipped by 1 base and J by 4 bases; unmatched bases: 6. The CDR3 protein is CASSQATGGPYNEQFF. The CDR3, as DNA: TGTGCCAGCAGCCAAGCGACGGGGGGGCCTTACAATGAGCAGTTCTTC.

The chain has TRBV6-5 and TRBJ2-7; 11 nucleotides match TRBD2. The ends lost 8 bases at V and 6 bases at J; junction bases unmatched: 6. The CDR3 sequence is 13 residues long. Germline loops: CDR1 MNHEY, CDR2 SVGAGI. The CDR3 DNA follows: TGTGCCAGCCTACTAGCGGGAGCGGGCGAGCAGTACTTC. This encodes CASLLAGAGEQYF.

The chain couples TRBV4-1 to TRBJ2-7; D is unclear. The CDR3 length is 16 residues. V was shortened by 0 bases and J by 5 bases, with 17 bases between the two germline ends. The V gene's germline CDR1 is MGHRA and CDR2 YSYEKL. The CDR3 region is CASSQDTDSLLDEQYF. DNA for the CDR3: TGCGCCAGCAGCCAAGATACCGATAGCCTTCTGGACGAGCAGTACTTC.

This rearrangement joins TRBV13 to TRBJ1-5, with TRBD1 identical over 7 bases. The CDR3 sequence is 15 residues long. V lost 3 bases to trimming and J lost 0 bases; unmatched junction nucleotides: 2. Germline assignment: CDR1 PRHDT and CDR2 FYEKMQ (reference sequence). The CDR3, as DNA: TGTGCCAGCAGCTTCCGACAGGGTAGCAATCAGCCCCAGCATTTT. It specifies CASSFRQGSNQPQHF. Full variable domain (outside the CDR3, taken from reference TRBV13 and TRBJ1-5): AAGVIQSPRHLIKEKRETATLKCYPIPRHDTVYWYQQGPGQDPQFLISFYEKMQSDKGSIPDRFSAQQFSDYHSELNMSSLELGDSALYFCASSFRQGSNQPQHFGDGTRLSIL.

The V and J genes are TRBV9 and TRBJ2-3; 7 nucleotides match TRBD2. Germline lookup yields CDR1 SGDLS and CDR2 YYNGEE. This CDR3 has 16 residues. Germline trimming cut 2 bases from V and 0 bases from J; bases unmatched to any gene: 6. The CDR3 nucleotides are TGTGCCAGCAGCGTTGGTCTAGCGGTCAGCACAGATACGCAGTATTTT. Protein: CASSVGLAVSTDTQYF. Variable domain in full (rest from reference TRBV9 and TRBJ2-3): DSGVTQTPKHLITATGQRVTLRCSPRSGDLSVYWYQQSLDQGLQFLIQYYNGEERAKGNILERFSAQQFPDLHSELNLSSLELGDSALYFCASSVGLAVSTDTQYFGPGTRLTVL.

This chain joins TRBV5-6 and TRBJ2-5, with 10 bases identical to TRBD2. CDR1 SGHDT and CDR2 YYEEEE come from the germline V gene. V trimming: 3 bases; J trimming: 4 bases; junction bases outside the gene matches: 6. The CDR3 contains 15 residues. The CDR3 is CASSSIAGGRETQYF. CDR3 coding DNA: TGTGCCAGCAGCTCCATAGCGGGGGGAAGAGAGACCCAGTACTTC.

The V gene is TRBV7-6, the J gene TRBJ2-7, with 10 bases aligning to TRBD1. Trimming at V came to 3 bases and at J to 1 base, leaving 0 bases not matched to a gene. CDR1 and CDR2 (germline): SGHVS, FNYEAQ. CDR3 size: 14 residues. The CDR3 sequence: CASSLDRGSYEQYF. The CDR3 nucleotides are TGTGCCAGCAGCTTGGACAGGGGGTCCTACGAGCAGTACTTC.

The chain links TRBV7-9 to TRBJ1-6, with 8 nucleotides matching TRBD1. This CDR3 spans 15 amino acids. Losses at the gene ends were 5 bases for V and 6 bases for J; bases not matched to a gene: 6. In germline, CDR1 is SEHNR, CDR2 FQNEAQ (reference sequence). CDR3 in DNA: TGTGCCAGCAGCGTTGGTGACAGGGGTAATTCACCCCTCCACTTT. It specifies CASSVGDRGNSPLHF.

This chain connects TRBV25-1 to TRBJ1-1; a weak D match, TRBD1 (6 bases). Germline V gives CDR1 MGHDK, CDR2 SYGVNS. Trimming cost V 2 bases and J 0 bases, with 13 bases left between them. This CDR3 is built from 16 residues. The CDR3 DNA is TGTGCCAGCAGTGAACAGAGACAGGACTTGAACACTGAAGCTTTCTTT. It yields the protein CASSEQRQDLNTEAFF.

This chain joins TRBV29-1 and TRBJ1-5, with TRBD1 as a possible D gene (6 bases). CDR3 length: 13 residues. V was trimmed by 3 bases and J by 6 bases, leaving 12 bases between them. The V gene's germline CDR1 is SQVTM and CDR2 ANQGSEA. The CDR3 DNA follows: TGCAGCGTTGAGGGGGGGCGAGGTCAGCCCCAGCATTTT. Amino acids: CSVEGGRGQPQHF.

The chain couples TRBV30 to TRBJ2-5, with TRBD1 as a possible D gene (6 bases). The germline V gene has CDR1 GTSNPN and CDR2 SVGIG (reference sequence). The germline V and J ends were trimmed by 3 bases and 5 bases, with 7 bases remaining between them. The CDR3 totals 11 residues. This CDR3 reads CAWRGAETQYF. The CDR3 coding sequence is TGTGCCTGGAGGGGGGCGGAGACCCAGTACTTC.

This clone showed up many times. The chain combines TRBV28 with TRBJ2-7, with 9 nucleotides matching TRBD2. The CDR3 is 16 residues long. CDR1 and CDR2 (germline): MDHEN, SYDVKM. Unmatched junction bases numbered 13, after V lost 3 bases and J lost 7 bases. CDR3 sequence reads: CASSFPSGTPGREQYF. The DNA for the CDR3 is TGTGCCAGCAGTTTTCCTAGCGGGACTCCGGGTCGGGAGCAGTACTTC.